The rows below give T cell receptor beta chains drawn from one sample of a study of radiotherapy plus CTLA-4 blockade in lung cancer. Only in-frame clones appear in the TCRdb table, and some are missing; sequencing was by immunoSEQ multiplex PCR. The sample lists about 59,000 clones, roughly 79% occurring once. Sequencing was performed on peripheral blood, taken from a patient treated with radiotherapy plus ipilimumab. The receptors were gathered from a human donor with non-small cell lung cancer whose response to radiotherapy plus ipilimumab could not be evaluated. CDR3s include the opening cysteine and the closing phenylalanine or tryptophan. The D gene is left open where the match is weak. Some rows have no size entry. The others give once, few or many, or a class for an expanded clone.

d_gene,v_gene,j_gene,abundance,CDR3aa,CDR3nt
-,TRBV5-1,TRBJ2-3,-,CASRPEVEDHTDTQYF,TGCGCCAGCAGACCTGAAGTGGAGGACCACACAGATACGCAGTATTTT
TRBD1,TRBV28,TRBJ2-1,-,CASSYFRSGQGADEQFF,TGTGCCAGCAGTTATTTTAGGAGTGGACAGGGGGCCGATGAGCAGTTCTTC
-,TRBV2,TRBJ1-2,few,CASRGGETLYGYTF,TGTGCCAGCAGAGGAGGAGAAACCCTCTATGGCTACACCTTC
-,TRBV25-1,TRBJ2-1,few,CASTYYNEQFF,TGTGCCAGCACCTACTACAATGAGCAGTTCTTC
TRBD2,TRBV5-1,TRBJ2-3,-,CASSFSGTRTDTQYF,TGCGCCAGCAGCTTCTCCGGGACTAGGACAGATACGCAGTATTTT
TRBD1,TRBV25-1,TRBJ2-7,-,CASSRTGGYEQYF,TGTGCCAGCAGTAGAACAGGGGGCTACGAGCAGTACTTC
-,TRBV19,TRBJ2-6,-,CASRRDHSGANVLTF,TGTGCCAGTAGGCGAGATCACTCTGGGGCCAACGTCCTGACTTTC
TRBD1,TRBV4-1,TRBJ1-5,-,CASSKGGRSGQPQHF,TGCGCCAGCAGCAAAGGGGGCAGGTCAGGTCAGCCCCAGCATTTT
TRBD2,TRBV4-1,TRBJ2-5,few,CASSTPGGPKRQTQYF,TGCGCCAGCAGCACCCCGGGGGGGCCTAAGAGGCAGACCCAGTACTTC
-,TRBV1,TRBJ2-2,-,CTSSQDGARTSGELFF,TGCACCAGCAGCCAAGATGGGGCCCGAACCTCCGGGGAGCTGTTTTTT
TRBD1,TRBV11-2,TRBJ2-7,-,CASSLVGTGTHEQYF,TGTGCCAGCAGCTTAGTAGGGACAGGGACCCACGAGCAGTACTTC
TRBD2,TRBV7-7,TRBJ2-2,-,CASSFSGSKAGELFF,TGTGCCAGCAGCTTCAGCGGGAGCAAGGCCGGGGAGCTGTTTTTT
-,TRBV6-5,TRBJ1-6,-,CASSYGGEHNSPLHF,TGTGCCAGCAGTTACGGAGGGGAACATAATTCACCCCTCCACTTT
-,TRBV5-1,TRBJ1-2,once,CASSSDINYGYTF,TGCGCCAGCAGCTCGGACATTAACTATGGCTACACCTTC
-,TRBV2,TRBJ2-3,-,CASSVGDTQYF,TGTGCCAGCAGTGTCGGAGATACGCAGTATTTT
TRBD1,TRBV6-6,TRBJ2-7,-,CASRSDRVNEQYF,TGTGCCAGCAGATCCGACAGGGTAAACGAGCAGTACTTC
TRBD2,TRBV5-1,TRBJ2-7,-,CASSLMSSGAYEQYF,TGCGCCAGCAGCTTGATGTCTAGCGGGGCTTACGAGCAGTACTTC
-,TRBV5-1,TRBJ2-3,-,CASSLSNRADTQYF,TGCGCCAGCAGTCTAAGCAACAGGGCAGATACGCAGTATTTT
-,TRBV6-5,TRBJ1-2,few,CASSTGGASNYGYTF,TGTGCCAGCAGTACGGGGGGTGCCTCTAACTATGGCTACACCTTC
TRBD1,TRBV5-6,TRBJ1-1,-,CASSSGGGMNTEAFF,TGTGCCAGCAGCTCAGGGGGCGGCATGAACACTGAAGCTTTCTTT
TRBD2,TRBV5-1,TRBJ2-5,-,CASSPGLAGGQETQYF,TGCGCCAGCAGCCCGGGACTAGCGGGGGGCCAAGAGACCCAGTACTTC
TRBD2,TRBV15,TRBJ2-3,few,CATSRRGTSGGSDTQYF,TGTGCCACCAGCAGACGTGGGACTAGCGGTGGGTCAGATACGCAGTATTTT
TRBD2,TRBV7-2,TRBJ2-3,-,CASSLGSGTRGDTQYF,TGTGCCAGCAGCTTAGGGAGCGGGACGCGAGGAGATACGCAGTATTTT
TRBD2,TRBV15,TRBJ2-2,-,CATSRGSSGWGDTGELFF,TGTGCCACCAGCAGAGGGAGTAGCGGGTGGGGGGACACCGGGGAGCTGTTTTTT
TRBD2,TRBV9,TRBJ2-3,-,CASSAGTSGENTDTQYF,TGTGCCAGCAGCGCCGGGACTAGCGGGGAAAACACAGATACGCAGTATTTT
TRBD2,TRBV5-4,TRBJ2-1,-,CASSGGGARAYNEQFF,TGTGCCAGCAGCGGCGGGGGGGCCAGGGCCTACAATGAGCAGTTCTTC
-,TRBV14,TRBJ1-2,-,CASSLFSGGYGYTF,TGTGCCAGCAGCCTATTCTCCGGAGGATATGGCTACACCTTC
-,TRBV19,TRBJ2-7,once,CASTLGRGYEQYF,TGTGCCAGTACTCTCGGTAGGGGGTACGAGCAGTACTTC
TRBD2,TRBV25-1,TRBJ2-3,-,CASSEGSLAGGPDTQYF,TGTGCCAGCAGTGAGGGATCACTAGCGGGAGGGCCAGATACGCAGTATTTT
TRBD1,TRBV7-9,TRBJ2-7,-,CASSLPRQGPSSYEQYF,TGTGCCAGCAGCTTACCCCGACAGGGGCCTAGCTCCTACGAGCAGTACTTT
TRBD1,TRBV28,TRBJ1-2,-,CASTDRVYGYTF,TGTGCCAGCACCGACAGGGTTTATGGCTACACCTTC
TRBD1,TRBV28,TRBJ1-5,-,CASSLRQGAHQPQHF,TGTGCCAGCAGTTTAAGGCAGGGGGCTCATCAGCCCCAGCATTTT
TRBD1,TRBV5-5,TRBJ2-7,-,CASSLGTGKNEQYF,TGTGCCAGCAGCTTAGGGACAGGGAAGAACGAGCAGTACTTC
TRBD1,TRBV9,TRBJ2-2,-,CASSVGPGTGQNTGELFF,TGTGCCAGCAGCGTAGGACCGGGGACAGGGCAGAACACCGGGGAGCTGTTTTTT
-,TRBV19,TRBJ1-6,-,CASSIGRQASSYNSPLHF,TGTGCCAGTAGTATAGGAAGACAGGCGAGCTCCTATAATTCACCCCTCCACTTT
TRBD2,TRBV28,TRBJ2-7,medium-sized,CASSTSGRAYEQYF,TGTGCCAGCAGCACTAGCGGGCGTGCCTACGAGCAGTACTTC
-,TRBV5-4,TRBJ1-2,once,CASSTSGAYGYTF,TGTGCCAGCAGCACCTCAGGGGCCTATGGCTACACCTTC
-,TRBV6-1,TRBJ1-2,-,CASSEYALQGNYGYTF,TGTGCCAGCAGTGAATACGCATTACAGGGAAACTATGGCTACACCTTC
-,TRBV29-1,TRBJ2-7,-,CSVVTAGSSYEQYF,TGCAGCGTTGTGACAGCCGGATCCTCCTACGAGCAGTACTTC
-,TRBV19,TRBJ1-5,once,CATDSRRGFPTSQHF,TGTGCCACCGATTCCCGTAGGGGCTTTCCTACCTCACAGCATTTT